The 13 T cell receptor beta chains in this list originate from one sample, sequenced in a study of blood T cells in healthy people across ages. A second PCR, run for roughly 7 to 12 cycles, used a sample-barcoded 5' primer plus a J-beta primer mix. Using its own MiXCR run on the 5' RACE reads, TCRdb lists one record per CDR3 protein. Of about 780,000 distinct CDR3 sequences in the sample, around 45% were seen once. Sequenced input: blood. These TCRs come from a man at least 80 years old in good health.

Details on this clonotype: This could be a read error, since a much larger clone is one nucleotide away. The V gene is TRBV29-1, the J gene TRBJ2-5; 10 bases fit TRBD2. This CDR3 contains 14 residues. CDR1 and CDR2 from the germline V gene are SQVTM and ANQGSEA. V was clipped by 7 bases and J by 11 bases; unmatched bases: 16. The CDR3 DNA reads TGCAGCGCGGATACTAGCGGGAACTACAATGAGCAGTACTTC. This codes for CSADTSGNYNEQYF.

This clonotype was counted between two and nine times. This chain uses TRBV6-1 with TRBJ1-2; D gene uncertain. The CDR3 extends over 12 amino acids. V was pared by 3 bases and J by 1 base, with 3 bases between. Germline CDR1 MNHNS, CDR2 SASEGT. The CDR3 is CASSDVNYGYTF. The DNA for the CDR3 is TGTGCCAGCAGTGACGTTAACTATGGCTACACCTTC.

This chain joins TRBV29-1 and TRBJ2-7; the match to TRBD2 covers 7 bases. The CDR3 totals 15 residues. Germline V gene lookup returns CDR1 SQVTM and CDR2 ANQGSEA. Trimming took 3 bases from V and 7 from J; bases not matched to a gene: 15. Here the CDR3 DNA reads TGCAGCGTTGAGAAGGAGCCGGGAGGCTCAAATGAGCAGTACTTC. Translation gives CSVEKEPGGSNEQYF.

V gene TRBV29-1 combines with J gene TRBJ1-1; D is possibly TRBD1 (5 bases). Germline V gene data show CDR1 as SQVTM and CDR2 as ANQGSEA. Trimming took off 5 bases at V and 6 bases at J, with 22 bases between the two ends. The CDR3 has 15 residues. CDR3 in amino acids: CSVSPRKGISPEAFF. The CDR3 nucleotides read TGCAGCGTTAGCCCAAGGAAGGGGATCAGCCCTGAAGCTTTCTTT.

This clonotype occurred a few times. The V call is TRBV7-2, the J call TRBJ1-2, with TRBD1 identical over 7 bases. Trimming took 4 bases from V and 3 from J; bases not matched to a gene: 5. CDR1 and CDR2 from the germline V gene are SGHTA and FQGNSA. This CDR3 comprises 14 residues. DNA of the CDR3: TGTGCCAGCAGCTCACAGACAGGGTACTATGGCTACACCTTC. Amino acid sequence: CASSSQTGYYGYTF.

This clonotype showed up just a few times. J is TRBJ2-1 and V is TRBV28, with 7 bases lining up with TRBD1. From germline, CDR1 is MDHEN and CDR2 SYDVKM. This CDR3 region has 13 residues. Germline trimming cut 8 bases from V and 4 bases from J; bases unmatched to any gene: 5. The DNA for the CDR3 is TGTGCCAGCTGGGACAGTGGGTACAATGAGCAGTTCTTC. Protein: CASWDSGYNEQFF.

The sample holds many counts of this clonotype. The rearrangement joins TRBV7-9 to TRBJ2-7; D unclear. Between the trimmed V and J ends, which lost 1 base and 2 bases, there was a span of 6 bases. The CDR3 has 13 amino acids. Germline V gene lookup returns CDR1 SEHNR and CDR2 FQNEAQ (reference sequence). The CDR3 DNA reads as TGTGCCAGCAGCTTAGAGGCAGCCTACGAGCAGTACTTC. Its translation is CASSLEAAYEQYF.

Only one count was recorded for this clonotype. One junction end disagrees with the germline gene, perhaps due to a read error. The chain couples TRBV20-1 to TRBJ2-5, with D tentatively TRBD1 or TRBD2 (5 bases each). The CDR3 loop spans 16 amino acids. CDR1 and CDR2 (germline): DFQATT, SNEGSKA (reference sequence). The CDR3 loop is CSARKPGRADQETQYF. The CDR3 DNA is TGCAGTGCTCGGAAGCCGGGACGAGCGGACCAGGAGACCCAGTACTTC.

The genes are TRBV6-2 or TRBV6-3 and TRBJ2-5, with 7 bases fitting TRBD2. The J call is doubtful: the DNA matches TRBJ2-7 better. CDR1 and CDR2 (germline): MNHEY, SVGEGT. The CDR3 contains 14 residues. As DNA, the CDR3 is TGTGCCGCAGGACTCGGGGGGAGTACGAGCGAGCAGTACTTC. It is translated as CAAGLGGSTSEQYF.

Comment on this clonotype: One end of the junction is discordant with germline, which a read error may explain. The V gene is TRBV5-1, the J gene TRBJ2-7, with 7 positions matching TRBD2. Germline V gives CDR1 SGHRS, CDR2 YFSETQ. The CDR3 runs to 15 residues. CDR3 loop: CASSLDLRGTYEQYF. The CDR3 DNA follows: TGTGCCAGCAGCTTAGATCTGCGGGGGACCTACGAGCAGTACTTC.

This clonotype was counted a few times. The chain is built from TRBV7-2 and TRBJ2-3; 8 nucleotides align to TRBD1. This CDR3 is 17 amino acids long. Germline V gene sequence: CDR1 SGHTA, CDR2 FQGNSA. V lost 1 base to trimming and J lost 7 bases; unmatched junction nucleotides: 13. The CDR3 loop reads CASSLDPPWTGSNTQYF. The CDR3 DNA is TGTGCCAGCAGCTTAGATCCTCCTTGGACAGGGTCAAATACGCAGTATTTT. The complete variable domain, with remaining parts taken from reference TRBV7-2 and TRBJ2-3, reads GAGVSQSPSNKVTEKGKDVELRCDPISGHTALYWYRQSLGQGLEFLIYFQGNSAPDKSGLPSDRFSAERTGGSVSTLTIQRTQQEDSAVYLCASSLDPPWTGSNTQYFGPGTRLTVL.

This chain joins TRBV5-1 and TRBJ1-4; no firm D call. The CDR3 runs to 14 residues. V shed 4 bases and J shed 8 bases, with 15 bases lying between them. Germline V lookup: CDR1 SGHRS, CDR2 YFSETQ. CDR3 bases: TGCGCCAGCAGCCTCCTTTTGGGCGGCGAAAAACTGTTTTTT. Amino acid sequence: CASSLLLGGEKLFF.

This sequence joins TRBV20-1 and TRBJ2-1; TRBD2 agrees at 8 bases. Looked up from germline, CDR1 is DFQATT and CDR2 is SNEGSKA (reference sequence). The CDR3 runs to 15 residues. Trimming removed 0 bases from V and 7 bases from J; junction bases left unmatched: 8. CDR3 DNA: TGCAGTGCTAGAGATGCTCAGCGGGAGAGTAATGAGCAGTTCTTC. Its translation: CSARDAQRESNEQFF.